This TCR beta chain stems from a study of tumor-infiltrating lymphocytes in primary liver carcinoma. It was from about 21-30 mg of unsorted bulk tissue that RNA and DNA were co-extracted. Per the germline V gene, CDR1 is SQVTM and CDR2 is ANQGSEA. CDR3 size: 13 residues. Turning to this clonotype: The junction and the germline gene differ at one end; a read error may be behind it.

Making TCR beta cDNA involved approximately 510 ng total RNA and a constant-region primer. Three rounds of nested multiplex PCR with slightly modified ARM-PCR produced TCR beta libraries. TRBV1-TRBV30 forward and Cbeta reverse primers drove the first two roughly 10-cycle rounds. TCRdb called the multiplex PCR reads again in MiXCR, with one record for every CDR3 protein. There are about 23,000 distinct CDR3 sequences in the sample; roughly three quarters occur only once, and around a third lies in the top ten. The V and J genes are TRBV29-1 and TRBJ2-4, with unresolved D. The source material was liver tumor tissue from sampling region 5. Specified subset: tumor region T5, tumor centre. The sequence was obtained from a woman in her 30s with primary liver carcinoma and hepatitis B virus infection. The CDR3 DNA reads as TGCAGCGTTGAAGAGTGGGTGAAAAACTTTCAGTATTTC. It translates to CSVEEWVKNFQYF.